The 30 T cell receptor beta chains below come from one sample, sequenced in a study of shared clonotypes between healthy human individuals. CD45RO-negative, CCR7-selected cells formed the naive CD8 fraction, which excluded terminally differentiated effector memory CD45RA+ cells. The method was immunoSEQ multiplex PCR; TCRdb's version includes in-frame clones alone and lacks a portion of them. The profile shows about 2.1 million clones, around 93% of them singletons. The sequenced sample consisted of naive CD8+ T cells from PBMCs. Source of these receptors: a man younger than 35 in good health. Some clones in this sample may be carry-over from other donors' samples.

V gene TRBV4-3 combines with J gene TRBJ1-4; TRBD1 might be the D (5 bases). V gave up 3 bases and J gave up 8 bases, with 22 bases separating them. The germline V gene encodes CDR1 LGHNA and CDR2 YSLEER. The CDR3 runs 17 residues. CDR3 loop: CASSQVPPGGEGEKLFF. In DNA form, the CDR3 reads TGCGCCAGCAGCCAGGTACCCCCGGGAGGTGAGGGGGAAAAACTGTTTTTT.

V and J are TRBV27 and TRBJ2-1; 14 nucleotides line up with TRBD2. From germline, CDR1 is MNHEY and CDR2 SMNVEV (reference sequence). J gave up 7 bases and V 5 bases, and 7 bases lay outside the gene matches. The CDR3 runs to 16 residues. The CDR3 sequence is CASSKGTSGSRNEQFF. The DNA of the CDR3 is TGTGCCAGCAGTAAAGGGACTAGCGGGAGTAGGAATGAGCAGTTCTTC.

The V and J genes are TRBV6-5 and TRBJ2-5; D is unclear. Germline V gene sequence: CDR1 MNHEY, CDR2 SVGAGI. Trimming left V 5 bases short and J 5 bases short, with 6 bases between. The CDR3 spans 11 residues. The CDR3 DNA is TGTGCCAGCAGTGAATTGGAGACCCAGTACTTC. It is translated as CASSELETQYF.

The DNA for the CDR3 is TGTGCCAGCAGCTTAGCGGGAATCCAAGAGACCCAGTACTTC. As protein: CASSLAGIQETQYF. The chain joins TRBV7-8 to TRBJ2-5; D ambiguous. CDR1 is SGHVS and CDR2 is FQNEAQ in the germline V gene. V shed 0 bases and J shed 1 base, with 6 bases lying between them. CDR3 length equals 14 residues.

V and J are TRBV6-5 and TRBJ1-1; D uncertain. The V end lost 1 base, the J end lost 4 bases, and 7 bases lay between the germline ends. Germline-derived CDR1 and CDR2 are MNHEY and SVGAGI. This CDR3 has 13 amino acids. CDR3 region: CASSYYASTEAFF. The CDR3 nucleotides are TGTGCCAGCAGTTACTACGCGAGCACTGAAGCTTTCTTT.

The CDR3 protein is CASSYSGGRGYEQYF. The CDR3 nucleotides are TGTGCCAGCAGTTACTCAGGGGGGCGCGGGTACGAGCAGTACTTC. The chain links TRBV6-5 to TRBJ2-7; D tentatively fits TRBD1 or TRBD2 (6 bases each). V dropped 0 bases and J dropped 4 bases, with 13 bases sitting between them. This CDR3 is built from 15 residues. CDR1 and CDR2 from the germline V gene are MNHEY and SVGAGI.

V gene TRBV11-2 combines with J gene TRBJ2-7, with TRBD2 identical over 10 bases. This CDR3 has 18 amino acids. V trimming: 3 bases; J trimming: 7 bases; junction bases outside the gene matches: 18. Germline V gives CDR1 SGHAT, CDR2 FQNNGV. This CDR3 reads CASSFGRRSGRAEGEQYF. CDR3 nucleotide sequence: TGTGCCAGCAGCTTCGGGCGGCGAAGCGGGAGGGCCGAGGGAGAGCAGTACTTC.

The gene calls are TRBV25-1 and TRBJ2-7; the match to TRBD1 covers 12 bases. V dropped 0 bases and J dropped 6; count of bases not matched to a gene: 6. Per the germline V gene, CDR1 is MGHDK and CDR2 is SYGVNS. This CDR3 spans 16 amino acids. The CDR3 reads CASSEYRGQGAIEQYF. CDR3 DNA: TGTGCCAGCAGTGAATATAGGGGACAGGGGGCGATCGAGCAGTACTTC.

DNA of the CDR3: TGTGCCAGCAGTAGAATTAGACAGGAGAGCTCCTACGAGCAGTACTTC. Its translation is CASSRIRQESSYEQYF. The chain has TRBV28 and TRBJ2-7, with D maybe TRBD1 (6 bases). V lost 5 bases and J 0 bases, leaving 17 bases between the germline ends. CDR3 length equals 16 residues. CDR1 MDHEN and CDR2 SYDVKM come from the germline V gene.

This chain joins TRBV11-2 and TRBJ2-3; D is ambiguous. CDR3 length: 15 amino acids. V was clipped by 3 bases and J by 3 bases, with 13 bases between them. Germline loops: CDR1 SGHAT, CDR2 FQNNGV. CDR3 DNA sequence: TGTGCCAGCAGCTTCCGTCCCCGGCGGACAGATACGCAGTATTTT. Translated: CASSFRPRRTDTQYF. Complete variable domain (other parts from reference TRBV11-2 and TRBJ2-3): EAGVAQSPRYKIIEKRQSVAFWCNPISGHATLYWYQQILGQGPKLLIQFQNNGVVDDSQLPKDRFSAERLKGVDSTLKIQPAKLEDSAVYLCASSFRPRRTDTQYFGPGTRLTVL.

This clone occurred a few times. This sequence joins TRBV14 and TRBJ1-1; D call uncertain. Germline V gene sequence: CDR1 SGHDN, CDR2 FVKESK. The CDR3 contains 14 residues. The V gene lost 4 bases and the J gene lost 3 bases, with 12 bases spanning the gap. The chain's CDR3 is CASSPTMGDTEAFF. The DNA of the CDR3 is TGTGCCAGCAGCCCCACTATGGGTGACACTGAAGCTTTCTTT.

The chain combines TRBV7-2 with TRBJ2-2, with unresolved D. CDR3 length equals 12 residues. Trimming cost V 11 bases and J 1 base, with 8 bases left between them. Germline CDR1 and CDR2: SGHTA and FQGNSA. The DNA of the CDR3 is TGTGCCGCATTTGGGAACACCGGGGAGCTGTTTTTT. It codes for CAAFGNTGELFF.

V usage is TRBV27 and J usage is TRBJ2-3; unclear D gene. The CDR3 consists of 13 residues. V gave up 5 bases and J gave up 2 bases, with 8 bases separating them. Germline V gives CDR1 MNHEY, CDR2 SMNVEV (reference sequence). In DNA form, the CDR3 reads TGTGCCAGCAGTGGCCTTTTCACAGATACGCAGTATTTT. Translating gives CASSGLFTDTQYF.

J is TRBJ1-1 and V is TRBV19, with D possibly matching TRBD1 (6 bases). The V end was cut by 3 bases, the J end by 1 base, with 12 bases between. The CDR3 has 15 amino acids. CDR1 and CDR2 (germline): LNHDA, SQIVND (reference sequence). DNA for the CDR3: TGTGCCAGTAGTATTACTAGACAGGCGAACACTGAAGCTTTCTTT. Translated, it gives CASSITRQANTEAFF.

The chain recombines TRBV4-1 with TRBJ1-1; D is possibly TRBD1 (5 bases). CDR3 length: 15 residues. Trimming removed 4 bases from V and 0 bases from J, with 12 bases in between. Germline values: CDR1 MGHRA, CDR2 YSYEKL. CDR3 sequence reads: CASSPLGEMNTEAFF. The CDR3 nucleotides are TGCGCCAGCAGCCCCTTGGGGGAGATGAACACTGAAGCTTTCTTT.

This clone was recorded a few times. This chain uses TRBV19 with TRBJ2-5, with 7 bases matching TRBD1. Trimming cost V 3 bases and J 4 bases; bases outside gene matches: 2. This CDR3 is built from 13 residues. Germline assignment: CDR1 LNHDA and CDR2 SQIVND (reference sequence). The CDR3 DNA is TGTGCCAGTAGTATGTACAGGGGAGAGACCCAGTACTTC. It codes for CASSMYRGETQYF.

The chain combines TRBV9 with TRBJ1-3; no clear D gene. V was cut by 3 bases and J by 0 bases, with 10 bases left in between. Germline CDR1 SGDLS, CDR2 YYNGEE. The CDR3 spans 15 residues. The CDR3 here is CASSDGITSGNTIYF. The CDR3 DNA reads TGTGCCAGCAGCGACGGTATTACCTCTGGAAACACCATATATTTT.

This chain links TRBV9 with TRBJ1-1; D is possibly TRBD1 (5 bases). V was trimmed by 1 base and J by 5 bases, leaving 18 bases between them. This CDR3 contains 16 residues. CDR1 is SGDLS and CDR2 is YYNGEE in the germline V gene. The CDR3 sequence: CASSVTPTPRGTEAFF. The CDR3 DNA is TGTGCCAGCAGCGTAACCCCGACACCCCGGGGGACTGAAGCTTTCTTT.

The chain joins TRBV7-9 to TRBJ2-3; D is perhaps TRBD1 or TRBD2 (5 bases each). This CDR3 spans 14 amino acids. With 2 bases removed from V and 6 bases from J, the gap between germline ends came to 12 bases. Germline V lookup: CDR1 SEHNR, CDR2 FQNEAQ (reference sequence). Here the CDR3 reads CASSLPRDRDTQYF. The DNA for the CDR3 is TGTGCCAGCAGCTTACCCAGGGACCGGGATACGCAGTATTTT.

This sequence joins TRBV2 and TRBJ2-3; maybe TRBD2 (6 bases). V shed 8 bases and J shed 5 bases, with 17 bases lying between them. The CDR3 has 14 amino acids. Germline V lookup: CDR1 SNHLY, CDR2 FYNNEI. The CDR3 nucleotides read TGTGCCAGCGACATAGCGGCCTTGGGAGATACGCAGTATTTT. This encodes CASDIAALGDTQYF.

V gene TRBV27 combines with J gene TRBJ2-2, with D possibly being TRBD2 (7 bases). This CDR3 is built from 15 residues. The V and J ends lost 5 bases and 5 bases respectively, with 15 bases between them. CDR1 and CDR2 from the germline V gene are MNHEY and SMNVEV (reference sequence). The DNA for the CDR3 is TGTGCCAGCAGTGCAGCAGGGGAGGGAACCGGGGAGCTGTTTTTT. Translating it yields CASSAAGEGTGELFF.

This clone has a single count. This chain links TRBV2 with TRBJ2-3; D gene unclear. V was clipped by 1 base and J by 1 base, with 9 bases between them. Per germline, CDR1 SNHLY and CDR2 FYNNEI. The CDR3 sequence is 15 residues long. The CDR3 bases are TGTGCCAGCAGTGAAGACGGTCGGGGCACAGATACGCAGTATTTT. This codes for CASSEDGRGTDTQYF. Full variable domain (outside the CDR3, taken from reference TRBV2 and TRBJ2-3): EPEVTQTPSHQVTQMGQEVILRCVPISNHLYFYWYRQILGQKVEFLVSFYNNEISEKSEIFDDQFSVERPDGSNFTLKIRSTKLEDSAMYFCASSEDGRGTDTQYFGPGTRLTVL.

About this clone: This same CDR3 is encoded by further DNA sequences in the sample. This rearrangement joins TRBV28 to TRBJ2-1; D remains unclear. Germline-derived CDR1 and CDR2 are MDHEN and SYDVKM. CDR3 length equals 12 residues. Trimming pared 3 bases from V and 7 bases from J, leaving 7 bases between. The CDR3 DNA reads TGTGCCAGCAGTTTCGTGGGAAATGAGCAGTTCTTC. This encodes CASSFVGNEQFF. The full variable domain, rest sourced from reference TRBV28 and TRBJ2-1, is DVKVTQSSRYLVKRTGEKVFLECVQDMDHENMFWYRQDPGLGLRLIYFSYDVKMKEKGDIPEGYSVSREKKERFSLILESASTNQTSMYLCASSFVGNEQFFGPGTRLTVL.

J is TRBJ2-5 and V is TRBV30; TRBD1 might be the D (5 bases). V dropped 6 bases and J dropped 11 bases, with 22 bases sitting between them. Germline V gene sequence: CDR1 GTSNPN, CDR2 SVGIG (reference sequence). This CDR3 contains 13 residues. CDR3 in DNA: TGTGCCTGTCAACAGGTTTTAAAGAGTGAGCAGTACTTC. Translated: CACQQVLKSEQYF.

The gene calls are TRBV23-1 and TRBJ1-3; the D is unclear. TRBV23-1 is filed as an ORF, its function uncertain. CDR3 length: 16 amino acids. V lost 3 bases and J lost 4, with 16 bases in between. CDR3 loop: CASSHLRPSIGNTIYF. The CDR3 DNA follows: TGCGCCAGCAGTCACTTACGGCCATCAATCGGAAACACCATATATTTT.

V gene TRBV6-1 combines with J gene TRBJ1-5; unclear D gene. With 2 bases removed from V and 6 bases from J, the gap between germline ends came to 20 bases. Germline V gene data show CDR1 as MNHNS and CDR2 as SASEGT. The CDR3 has 17 amino acids. The CDR3: CASSETQVYLGPQPQHF. The CDR3 bases are TGTGCCAGCAGTGAAACTCAGGTTTATCTTGGTCCTCAGCCCCAGCATTTT.

The CDR3 DNA sequence: TGCGCCAGCAGCCACCCGCCGGACAGGGCTGGAGAGACCCAGTACTTC. It translates to CASSHPPDRAGETQYF. The chain employs TRBV4-1 and TRBJ2-5; 8 nucleotides agree with TRBD1. Trimming removed 3 bases from V and 4 bases from J; junction bases left unmatched: 10. This CDR3 spans 16 amino acids. The germline gives CDR1 MGHRA, CDR2 YSYEKL.

The V call is TRBV28, the J call TRBJ1-1, with 8 bases identical to TRBD1. Germline V gene lookup returns CDR1 MDHEN and CDR2 SYDVKM. With 4 bases clipped from V and 2 bases from J, the junction kept 12 bases outside the gene matches. The CDR3 sequence is 17 residues long. The chain's CDR3 is CASSCDPRQGRNTEAFF. CDR3 DNA sequence: TGTGCCAGCAGTTGCGATCCCCGACAGGGGCGTAACACTGAAGCTTTCTTT.

In regard to this clone: The same CDR3 arises from other DNA sequences in this sample as well. V is TRBV5-4 and J is TRBJ2-7, with D unresolved. Germline V gives CDR1 SGHNT, CDR2 YYREEE (reference sequence). The V end was cut by 4 bases, the J end by 3 bases, with 5 bases between. The CDR3 is 11 amino acids. This CDR3 is CASSADYEQYF. CDR3 DNA sequence: TGTGCCAGCAGCGCGGACTACGAGCAGTACTTC. The entire variable domain, with the rest obtained from reference TRBV5-4 and TRBJ2-7, is as follows: ETGVTQSPTHLIKTRGQQVTLRCSSQSGHNTVSWYQQALGQGPQFIFQYYREEENGRGNFPPRFSGLQFPNYSSELNVNALELDDSALYLCASSADYEQYFGPGTRLTVT.

The V gene is TRBV2, the J gene TRBJ2-2, with 8 bases that match TRBD1. The CDR3 runs to 16 residues. Germline V gene lookup returns CDR1 SNHLY and CDR2 FYNNEI. V was clipped by 8 bases and J by 2 bases; unmatched bases: 10. In DNA form, the CDR3 reads TGTGCCAGCTATCCCCTGGGACAGGAAAACACCGGGGAGCTGTTTTTT. Its translation is CASYPLGQENTGELFF.